One and the same sample provided the 26 T cell receptor beta chains below, sequenced in a study of OX40 agonist ivuxolimab in advanced cancers. The protocol was immunoSEQ multiplex PCR, while the TCRdb copy is restricted to in-frame clones and leaves out a portion. The repertoire holds about 80,000 clones, roughly nine tenths seen once, with approximately 13% in the top ten. The source material was CD4+ or CD8+ T cells sorted from blood, sampled in a trial of the OX40 agonist ivuxolimab. All receptors come from an adult with an advanced solid tumor such as melanoma, head and neck, liver or kidney cancer.

The V and J genes are TRBV27 and TRBJ2-3, with D hard to call. Germline CDR1 is MNHEY and CDR2 is SMNVEV (reference sequence). This CDR3 contains 14 residues. V shed 0 bases and J shed 2 bases, with 6 bases lying between them. DNA for the CDR3: TGTGCCAGCAGTTTATCTAAAGCCACAGATACGCAGTATTTT. It translates to CASSLSKATDTQYF.

The gene calls are TRBV11-2 and TRBJ2-7, with TRBD2 identical over 9 bases. Germline V gives CDR1 SGHAT, CDR2 FQNNGV. The junction had 5 bases not matched to a gene; V was cut back by 5 bases and J by 0 bases. The CDR3 length is 15 residues. The CDR3 nucleotides read TGTGCCAGCAGCCAGACTAGCGGAACCTCCTACGAGCAGTACTTC. Amino acids: CASSQTSGTSYEQYF.

The chain couples TRBV11-3 to TRBJ2-5, with TRBD1 matching 7 bases. The CDR3 is 15 residues long. The V and J ends lost 4 bases and 5 bases, in that order; junction bases with no gene match: 10. Germline CDR1 and CDR2: SGHNT and YENEEA. The CDR3, as DNA: TGTGCCAGCAGCTCAATAAGACAGGGCCGGGAGACCCAGTACTTC. It is translated as CASSSIRQGRETQYF.

A remark on this clone: The same CDR3 arises from other DNA sequences in this sample as well. V is TRBV20-1 and J is TRBJ2-7; D not certain. Germline CDR1 is DFQATT and CDR2 is SNEGSKA (reference sequence). The V gene lost 0 bases and the J gene lost 7 bases, with 4 bases spanning the gap. The CDR3 covers 10 residues. CDR3 sequence reads: CSARDREQYF. DNA of the CDR3: TGCAGTGCTAGAGATCGGGAGCAGTACTTC.

V and J are TRBV29-1 and TRBJ2-7, with 9 bases that match TRBD1. Germline CDR1 and CDR2: SQVTM and ANQGSEA. The CDR3 loop spans 12 amino acids. V trimming: 5 bases; J trimming: 4 bases; junction bases outside the gene matches: 3. The CDR3 DNA reads TGCAGCGTTTATGACAGGGGGTACGAGCAGTACTTC. Translation: CSVYDRGYEQYF.

The chain employs TRBV28 and TRBJ2-7; TRBD1 matches 7 bases. This CDR3 comprises 14 residues. Trimming at V came to 6 bases and at J to 5 bases, leaving 10 bases not matched to a gene. Per germline, CDR1 MDHEN and CDR2 SYDVKM. The CDR3 sequence is CASRHATGNHEQYF. The DNA for the CDR3 is TGTGCCAGCAGGCACGCGACAGGGAACCACGAGCAGTACTTC. Full variable domain (outside the CDR3, taken from reference TRBV28 and TRBJ2-7): DVKVTQSSRYLVKRTGEKVFLECVQDMDHENMFWYRQDPGLGLRLIYFSYDVKMKEKGDIPEGYSVSREKKERFSLILESASTNQTSMYLCASRHATGNHEQYFGPGTRLTVT.

This sequence joins TRBV7-3 and TRBJ1-2; D remains ambiguous. The length of the CDR3 is 13 residues. V was trimmed by 1 base and J by 0 bases, leaving 3 bases between them. Germline loops: CDR1 SGHTA, CDR2 FQGTGA. The DNA of the CDR3 is TGTGCCAGCAGCTTAAGACCTAACTATGGCTACACCTTC. The encoded protein is CASSLRPNYGYTF. The whole variable domain, filled in from reference TRBV7-3 and TRBJ1-2, reads GAGVSQTPSNKVTEKGKYVELRCDPISGHTALYWYRQSLGQGPEFLIYFQGTGAADDSGLPNDRFFAVRPEGSVSTLKIQRTERGDSAVYLCASSLRPNYGYTFGSGTRLTVV.

The V call is TRBV4-1, the J call TRBJ2-1; 11 positions agree with TRBD2. The CDR3 has 15 amino acids. CDR1 is MGHRA and CDR2 is YSYEKL in the germline V gene. Trimming cost V 6 bases and J 7 bases; bases outside gene matches: 8. CDR3 in amino acids: CASSELAGGSNEQFF. The CDR3, as DNA: TGCGCCAGCAGTGAGCTAGCGGGAGGAAGTAATGAGCAGTTCTTC.

The genes are TRBV9 and TRBJ2-1, with D unclear. The CDR3 covers 15 residues. The germline gives CDR1 SGDLS, CDR2 YYNGEE. V dropped 3 bases and J dropped 0 bases, with 10 bases sitting between them. CDR3 sequence: CASSEPDFSYNEQFF. CDR3 DNA sequence: TGTGCCAGCAGCGAACCCGACTTCTCCTACAATGAGCAGTTCTTC. The whole variable domain, remainder taken from reference TRBV9 and TRBJ2-1, is DSGVTQTPKHLITATGQRVTLRCSPRSGDLSVYWYQQSLDQGLQFLIQYYNGEERAKGNILERFSAQQFPDLHSELNLSSLELGDSALYFCASSEPDFSYNEQFFGPGTRLTVL.

V is TRBV21-1 and J is TRBJ1-1; the D segment call TRBD1 is taken from the table without a DNA check. TRBV21-1 is shown as a pseudogene. This CDR3 is 12 amino acids long. The CDR3 here is CASSKGLIEAFF. The CDR3 region has the DNA TGTGCCAGCAGCAAAGGGCTGATCGAAGCTTTCTTT.

This clone has a single count. The J gene is TRBJ2-2, the V gene TRBV9, with D hard to call. Germline V gene lookup returns CDR1 SGDLS and CDR2 YYNGEE. V lost 0 bases, J lost 4 bases, and 4 bases lay in between. This CDR3 spans 13 amino acids. In DNA, the CDR3 is TGTGCCAGCAGCGTAGACCTCACCGGGGAGCTGTTTTTT. Amino acid sequence: CASSVDLTGELFF.

About this clone itself: Other DNA sequences of this sample code for an identical CDR3. The V call is TRBV28, the J call TRBJ1-5; no clear D gene. The germline V gene has CDR1 MDHEN and CDR2 SYDVKM. The CDR3 length is 11 residues. V was pared by 2 bases and J by 7 bases, with 3 bases between. DNA for the CDR3: TGTGCCAGCAGTTTAGGCCAGCCCCAGCATTTT. Translated, it gives CASSLGQPQHF.

This chain connects TRBV12-2 to TRBJ2-5. TRBV12-2 corresponds to a pseudogene. This CDR3 spans 17 amino acids. CDR3 in amino acids: CASRLDPRLQGPETQYF. Here the CDR3 DNA reads TGTGCAAGTCGCTTGGACCCCCGGCTTCAAGGCCCCGAGACCCAGTACTTC.

The chain joins TRBV7-2 to TRBJ2-3; a weak D match, TRBD2 (5 bases). Trimming left V 6 bases short and J 5 bases short, with 15 bases between. The germline V gene has CDR1 SGHTA and CDR2 FQGNSA. The CDR3 length is 14 residues. The CDR3 region is CASRWTSGGDTQYF. The CDR3 bases are TGTGCCAGCAGATGGACCAGTGGAGGAGATACGCAGTATTTT.

The CDR3 loop is CASSSSGRPYNEQFF. For the CDR3, the DNA is TGTGCCAGCAGCTCTAGCGGGAGGCCTTACAATGAGCAGTTCTTC. The rearrangement joins TRBV5-6 to TRBJ2-1, with 11 bases fitting TRBD2. CDR1 is SGHDT and CDR2 is YYEEEE in the germline V gene. CDR3 length: 15 amino acids. V gave up 3 bases and J gave up 4 bases; unmatched junction bases: 3.

V usage is TRBV5-5 and J usage is TRBJ2-1; 10 bases map to TRBD2. The germline CDR1 and CDR2 sequences are SGHKS and YYEKEE (reference sequence). With 4 bases clipped from V and 10 bases from J, the junction kept 11 bases outside the gene matches. CDR3 size: 15 residues. The CDR3 loop is CASSAGLAVRQEQFF. Written as DNA, the CDR3 is TGTGCCAGCAGCGCCGGACTAGCGGTCCGACAAGAGCAGTTCTTC.

The chain has TRBV11-1 and TRBJ2-7; the match to TRBD2 covers 10 bases. This CDR3 spans 16 amino acids. Germline-derived CDR1 and CDR2 are SGHAT and FQDESV (reference sequence). V lost 1 base, J lost 6 bases, and 9 bases stayed unmatched. Here the CDR3 reads CASSLGAGLARPEQYF. CDR3 coding DNA: TGTGCCAGCAGCTTAGGTGCGGGACTAGCGCGACCCGAGCAGTACTTC. The whole variable domain, remainder taken from reference TRBV11-1 and TRBJ2-7, is EAEVAQSPRYKITEKSQAVAFWCDPISGHATLYWYRQILGQGPELLVQFQDESVVDDSQLPKDRFSAERLKGVDSTLKIQPAELGDSAMYLCASSLGAGLARPEQYFGPGTRLTVT.

The sample holds a few counts of this clone. V usage is TRBV11-2 and J usage is TRBJ2-7; D call uncertain. V was pared by 0 bases and J by 5 bases, with 8 bases between. The CDR3 covers 13 residues. Germline V gives CDR1 SGHAT, CDR2 FQNNGV. DNA of the CDR3: TGTGCCAGCAGCTTAGATCCCGTGGACGAGCAGTACTTC. Its translation: CASSLDPVDEQYF.

This clone has just a few counts. The chain employs TRBV5-1 and TRBJ2-1; 7 bases match TRBD2. Germline V gene data show CDR1 as SGHRS and CDR2 as YFSETQ. Unmatched junction bases numbered 6, after V lost 4 bases and J lost 5 bases. This CDR3 is 14 amino acids long. In DNA, the CDR3 is TGCGCCAGCAGCAGGAGCGGGGAAAACAATGAGCAGTTCTTC. This translates into CASSRSGENNEQFF.

The chain has TRBV19 and TRBJ2-1; tentative D call: TRBD2 (5 bases). CDR3 length: 14 residues. CDR1 LNHDA and CDR2 SQIVND come from the germline V gene (reference sequence). Between the trimmed V and J ends, which lost 6 bases and 5 bases, there was a span of 14 bases. The CDR3 spells CASRPLGRDNEQFF. The CDR3 nucleotides read TGTGCCAGTAGACCCCTAGGGCGGGACAATGAGCAGTTCTTC.

The chain employs TRBV5-6 and TRBJ2-7, with 10 bases matching TRBD1. Germline-derived CDR1 and CDR2 are SGHDT and YYEEEE. Unmatched junction bases numbered 4, after V lost 3 bases and J lost 7 bases. The CDR3 is 13 residues long. The CDR3 region is CASSYGTGEEQYF. For the CDR3, the DNA is TGTGCCAGCAGCTACGGGACAGGGGAAGAGCAGTACTTC.

The chain combines TRBV21-1 with TRBJ1-1. TRBV21-1 is marked as a pseudogene. The CDR3 totals 15 residues. The CDR3 bases are TGTGCCAGCAGCAAAGTAAGTAGGAGGAACACTGAAGCTTTCTTT. Protein product: CASSKVSRRNTEAFF.

The chain carries TRBV10-3 and TRBJ1-5, with D unresolved. Trimming stripped 5 bases from V and 5 bases from J, with 16 bases between. Germline V gene data show CDR1 as ENHRY and CDR2 as SYGVKD. This CDR3 comprises 15 residues. CDR3 in amino acids: CAISFYWLAHQPQHF. CDR3 nucleotide sequence: TGTGCCATCAGTTTCTACTGGCTCGCCCATCAGCCCCAGCATTTT.

This clone turned up a few times. The rearrangement links TRBV9 to TRBJ1-2, with 10 bases fitting TRBD1. The CDR3 is made up of 15 amino acids. V gave up 2 bases and J gave up 4 bases; unmatched junction bases: 5. CDR1 and CDR2 from the germline V gene are SGDLS and YYNGEE. The CDR3 nucleotides are TGTGCCAGCAGCGTGGGCCGGGACAGGGGCTATGGCTACACCTTC. Its translation is CASSVGRDRGYGYTF.

The sample holds a few counts of this clone. This chain joins TRBV7-2 and TRBJ2-2; D not resolved. This CDR3 has 11 amino acids. V gave up 5 bases and J gave up 10 bases, with 8 bases separating them. The germline V gene encodes CDR1 SGHTA and CDR2 FQGNSA. The CDR3 protein is CASSPLAELFF. Here the CDR3 DNA reads TGTGCCAGCAGCCCCCTCGCGGAGCTGTTTTTT.

This chain links TRBV29-1 with TRBJ2-1; a possible D gene is TRBD2 (6 bases). Looked up from germline, CDR1 is SQVTM and CDR2 is ANQGSEA. Trimming removed 1 base at V and 7 bases at J, with 8 bases between. The CDR3 is made up of 12 amino acids. The CDR3 DNA is TGCAGCGTTGAAGGGAGGGAGAATGAGCAGTTCTTC. Encoded protein: CSVEGRENEQFF.